A selection of T cell receptor beta chains follows, all from one sample in a study of blood T cell repertoires in COVID-19. Clones were sequenced by immunoSEQ multiplex PCR, and TCRdb holds only the in-frame ones, with some missing. Among about 210,000 clones listed, approximately 88% were seen once. Specimen: PBMCs or T cells enriched from blood (not recorded which). These receptors were collected from a man aged 18-30 years with acute COVID-19. The CDR3 runs from the conserved cysteine through the conserved F or W. D genes are given only for firm matches. The listing skips clone size in some rows; elsewhere it reads once, few, many or a size class.

clone_size j_call d_call v_call cdr3_aa cdr3_nt
. TRBJ2-5 TRBD1 TRBV5-1 CASRPTGEKTQYF TGCGCCAGCAGGCCCACAGGGGAGAAGACCCAGTACTTC
. TRBJ1-3 . TRBV7-9 CAGREGTSPGNTIYF TGTGCCGGCCGAGAAGGGACTTCCCCTGGAAACACCATATATTTT
. TRBJ2-3 . TRBV27 CASSKKETDTQYF TGTGCCAGCAGTAAAAAAGAGACAGATACGCAGTATTTT
. TRBJ2-2 . TRBV4-1 CASSQPPGQDGTGELFF TGCGCCAGCAGCCAACCACCGGGACAAGATGGCACCGGGGAGCTGTTTTTT
. TRBJ1-5 . TRBV30 CAWSTVRAKQPQHF TGTGCCTGGAGTACTGTCAGGGCGAAGCAGCCCCAGCATTTT
. TRBJ1-2 . TRBV28 CASLMVGQTYGYTF TGTGCCAGCCTTATGGTAGGACAGACCTATGGCTACACCTTC
. TRBJ2-2 . TRBV5-8 CASSPGQLTGELFF TGTGCCAGCAGCCCCGGACAGTTGACCGGGGAGCTGTTTTTT
. TRBJ2-7 TRBD2 TRBV12-3/TRBV12-4 CASSWGTSGTQYF TGTGCCAGCAGTTGGGGGACTAGCGGGACTCAGTACTTC
. TRBJ2-7 TRBD2 TRBV4-2 CASSQDPAGGTYEQYF TGTGCCAGCAGCCAAGATCCGGCGGGGGGGACCTACGAGCAGTACTTC
. TRBJ2-5 . TRBV27 CASSFRQAGSQETQYF TGTGCCAGCAGTTTTCGACAGGCCGGATCCCAAGAGACCCAGTACTTC
. TRBJ2-5 TRBD2 TRBV28 CASSVGGTSEETQYF TGTGCCAGCAGTGTCGGGGGGACTAGCGAAGAGACCCAGTACTTC
. TRBJ2-1 TRBD2 TRBV4-1 CASSRKLADSYNEQFF TGCGCCAGCAGCCGCAAACTAGCGGACTCCTACAATGAGCAGTTCTTC
few TRBJ2-7 TRBD1 TRBV27 CASSYSGQGAYEQYF TGTGCCAGCAGTTATTCGGGACAGGGGGCGTACGAGCAGTACTTC
. TRBJ1-1 . TRBV9 CASSAGVGTEAFF TGTGCCAGCAGCGCGGGGGTGGGCACTGAAGCTTTCTTT
. TRBJ2-7 . TRBV19 CASSISGPYRPYEQYF TGTGCCAGTAGTATTTCAGGGCCGTACCGCCCCTACGAGCAGTACTTC
. TRBJ2-5 TRBD1 TRBV25-1 CASSSSGQTQETQYF TGTGCCAGCAGTTCATCGGGACAGACCCAAGAGACCCAGTACTTC
. TRBJ2-5 . TRBV27 CASSAIRGAETQYF TGTGCCAGCAGTGCAATCAGGGGGGCAGAGACCCAGTACTTC
. TRBJ1-4 TRBD1 TRBV4-3 CASSQADRVGGEKLFF TGCGCCAGCAGCCAAGCGGACAGGGTTGGGGGTGAAAAACTGTTTTTT
. TRBJ2-1 . TRBV9 CASSDYGSSYNEQFF TGTGCCAGCAGCGACTACGGTAGCTCCTACAATGAGCAGTTCTTC
. TRBJ2-1 TRBD2 TRBV19 CASSAGLAGGAYNEQFF TGTGCCAGTAGTGCGGGACTAGCGGGAGGGGCTTACAATGAGCAGTTCTTC
. TRBJ2-1 TRBD1 TRBV7-9 CASSLSGYGTGFDEQFF TGTGCCAGCAGCTTATCGGGATACGGGACAGGGTTTGATGAGCAGTTCTTC
once TRBJ1-5 TRBD1 TRBV28 CASSSWVEHGTGFQPQHF TGTGCCAGCAGTTCTTGGGTCGAACACGGGACAGGGTTTCAGCCCCAGCATTTT
few TRBJ2-7 . TRBV4-2 CASSLLRGEGYHEQYF TGTGCCAGCAGTCTCCTTAGGGGGGAGGGCTACCACGAGCAGTACTTC
. TRBJ2-2 TRBD2 TRBV29-1 CSTRLAGDGSRELFF TGCAGCACAAGACTAGCGGGAGATGGAAGCCGGGAGCTGTTTTTT
once TRBJ2-1 . TRBV2 CASSALTGLGNEQFF TGTGCCAGCAGTGCCCTGACAGGCCTCGGAAATGAGCAGTTCTTC
. TRBJ1-2 . TRBV11-2 CASRRNADGKYGYTF TGTGCCAGCAGACGGAATGCGGACGGGAAATATGGCTACACCTTC
. TRBJ2-7 . TRBV3-1/TRBV3-2 CASSLIKGLDSYEQYF TGTGCCAGCAGCCTGATCAAGGGACTCGATTCCTACGAGCAGTACTTC
. TRBJ2-1 . TRBV28 CASTIFPNEQFF TGTGCCAGCACCATTTTCCCCAATGAGCAGTTCTTC
. TRBJ2-1 TRBD2 TRBV7-9 CASSSTSGKVYNEQFF TGTGCCAGCAGCTCGACTAGCGGGAAGGTCTACAATGAGCAGTTCTTC
. TRBJ2-7 TRBD1 TRBV28 CASSSPGTGSYEQYF TGTGCCAGCAGTTCCCCCGGGACAGGGTCCTACGAGCAGTACTTC
. TRBJ1-4 . TRBV7-2 CASSPQGGVGEKLFF TGTGCCAGCAGCCCTCAAGGAGGGGTAGGCGAAAAACTGTTTTTT
. TRBJ2-5 TRBD2 TRBV6-5 CASSYGLAGGMETQYF TGTGCCAGCAGTTACGGGCTAGCGGGAGGGATGGAGACCCAGTACTTC
. TRBJ1-6 TRBD1 TRBV7-8 CASSPGTGDYNSPLHF TGTGCCAGCAGCCCCGGGACAGGGGATTATAATTCACCCCTCCACTTT
. TRBJ2-3 . TRBV27 CASSVTDTQYF TGTGCCAGCAGCGTCACAGATACGCAGTATTTT
. TRBJ2-1 . TRBV11-2 CASSLRRLASEQFF TGTGCCAGCAGCTTAAGGAGGTTAGCCTCTGAGCAGTTCTTC
. TRBJ2-1 TRBD2 TRBV28 CASSDAGTSGYNEQFF TGTGCCAGCAGTGACGCCGGGACTAGCGGGTACAATGAGCAGTTCTTC
once TRBJ2-1 TRBD2 TRBV28 CASSLRLAGGDEQFF TGTGCCAGCAGTTTGCGGCTAGCGGGAGGTGATGAGCAGTTCTTC
. TRBJ2-1 TRBD1 TRBV2 CASRGDRSSYNEQFF TGTGCCAGCAGGGGGGACAGGAGCTCCTACAATGAGCAGTTCTTC
. TRBJ2-7 TRBD1 TRBV6-5 CASIAGQGGDEQYF TGTGCCAGCATAGCAGGACAGGGGGGCGACGAGCAGTACTTC
. TRBJ1-2 . TRBV9 CASSAGNKGLRHGYTF TGTGCCAGCAGCGCGGGGAATAAGGGATTACGTCATGGCTACACCTTC
. TRBJ2-2 . TRBV11-2 CASSGPADTGELFF TGTGCCAGCAGCGGACCAGCGGACACCGGGGAGCTGTTTTTT
. TRBJ2-5 . TRBV28 CAGRTRETQYF TGTGCCGGCAGAACCAGGGAGACCCAGTACTTC
. TRBJ2-3 TRBD1 TRBV6-5 CASSLTQGARTQYF TGTGCCAGCAGTTTGACCCAGGGGGCACGGACGCAGTATTTT
. TRBJ1-1 TRBD1 TRBV2 CASSPRILTGGANTEAFF TGTGCCAGCAGCCCCCGCATATTAACAGGGGGCGCGAACACTGAAGCTTTCTTT
. TRBJ2-1 . TRBV4-1 CASSQGAAGSYNEQFF TGCGCCAGCAGCCAAGGCGCCGCGGGATCCTACAATGAGCAGTTCTTC
. TRBJ2-1 TRBD2 TRBV11-2 CASRTLAGKGYNEQFF TGTGCCAGCCGAACGCTAGCGGGAAAGGGCTACAATGAGCAGTTCTTC
once TRBJ2-2 . TRBV6-4 CASSTLATTNTGELFF TGTGCCAGCAGTACCCTAGCCACCACGAACACCGGGGAGCTGTTTTTT
once TRBJ2-1 . TRBV10-2 CASSPTRLPSNEQFF TGCGCCAGCAGCCCCACACGACTCCCCTCCAATGAGCAGTTCTTC
few TRBJ2-3 . TRBV7-2 CASRPQGGIADTQYF TGTGCCAGCAGACCTCAGGGGGGAATAGCAGATACGCAGTATTTT
. TRBJ2-1 TRBD2 TRBV3-1/TRBV3-2 CASSPGLAGNEQFF TGTGCCAGCAGCCCGGGACTAGCGGGTAATGAGCAGTTCTTC
. TRBJ2-7 . TRBV4-1 CASSQGAGTITEQYF TGCGCCAGCAGCCAAGGTGCAGGGACAATAACCGAGCAGTACTTC
. TRBJ2-5 TRBD2 TRBV25-1 CASSEYQGGPETQYF TGTGCCAGCAGTGAATATCAGGGAGGGCCTGAGACCCAGTACTTC
. TRBJ2-2 . TRBV2 CASSEAEGTGELFF TGTGCCAGCAGTGAAGCGGAGGGAACCGGGGAGCTGTTTTTT